This TCR beta chain was sequenced in a study of T cell changes during pregnancy in multiple sclerosis. Sequenced by immunoSEQ multiplex PCR; TCRdb stores in-frame clones only, minus some. Of over 55,000 clones in the sample, approximately 94% were seen once. The sequence derives from a female donor with multiple sclerosis, enrolled in a pregnancy study. Sequenced here: CD8+ T cells from peripheral blood mononuclear cells, sampled in the third trimester of pregnancy.

The CDR3 DNA follows: TGTGCCAGCAGTGATCAGAGACTAGCGGACTACAATGAGCAGTTCTTC. Protein: CASSDQRLADYNEQFF. V gene TRBV6-4 combines with J gene TRBJ2-1, with 9 bases aligning to TRBD2. J was trimmed by 3 bases and V by 3 bases; bases with no gene match: 6. This CDR3 comprises 16 residues. The germline V gene encodes CDR1 MRHNA and CDR2 SNTAGT.